Listed below are T cell receptor beta chains from one sample, sequenced in a study of radiation and T cells in renal cell carcinoma. The method was immunoSEQ multiplex PCR; TCRdb's version includes in-frame clones alone and lacks a portion of them. This sample has tens of thousands of clones, with around 78% found just once. Material: blood, obtained from a patient whose treatment included radiotherapy and nephrectomy. The receptors here all came from a man aged 55-75 years with renal cell carcinoma. Both conserved end residues are part of each CDR3. The D gene is left open where the match is weak. Size is stated for part of the rows, as once, few or many counts, or as a class when the clone is expanded.

TGTGCCAGCAGCCTAAGCAGGGATGGCTACACCTTC,CASSLSRDGYTF,TRBJ1-2,TRBV7-2,12,many,.
TGTGCCATCAGTGAAGTCGGGGGCACAGATACGCAGTATTTT,CAISEVGGTDTQYF,TRBJ2-3,TRBV10-3,14,once,.
TGCGCCAGCAGCCAAGGGCCGCAGACAGAATACAATGAGCAGTTCTTC,CASSQGPQTEYNEQFF,TRBJ2-1,TRBV4-1,16,.,.
TGTGCCAGTAGTATAGCTAGGCTCTCTGGAAACACCATATATTTT,CASSIARLSGNTIYF,TRBJ1-3,TRBV19,15,.,.
TGCGCCAGCAGCCCGGGGAGTGTTGCTCCTGGAAACACCATATATTTT,CASSPGSVAPGNTIYF,TRBJ1-3,TRBV5-1,16,.,.
TGTGCCAGTACCCACCCAGCGGATTACAATGAGCAGTTCTTC,CASTHPADYNEQFF,TRBJ2-1,TRBV19,14,.,.
TGTGCCAGCAGCCAAGAACGGTGGAGGGGGCCTTCCTCTGGAAACACCATATATTTT,CASSQERWRGPSSGNTIYF,TRBJ1-3,TRBV14,19,.,TRBD1
TGTGCCAGCAGCCACACCACTAGCGGGGACACAGATACGCAGTATTTT,CASSHTTSGDTDTQYF,TRBJ2-3,TRBV27,16,once,TRBD2
TGTGCCAGCAGCTCGGACAGGGACGAGACCCAGTACTTC,CASSSDRDETQYF,TRBJ2-5,TRBV5-4,13,.,TRBD1
TGTGCCAGCAGTTACTCATCCTTGGCCGGATACACTGAAGCTTTCTTT,CASSYSSLAGYTEAFF,TRBJ1-1,TRBV6-5,16,.,.
TGTGCCAGCAGTTACCCGACCCGCAGTAATCAGCCCCAGCATTTT,CASSYPTRSNQPQHF,TRBJ1-5,TRBV6-6,15,.,.
TGTGCCAGCTGTACTTTAAGGAGTACAACTAATGAAAAACTGTTTTTT,CASCTLRSTTNEKLFF,TRBJ1-4,TRBV27,16,.,.
TGTGCCAGCAGTTTATGGCAGAATACAGCTAACTATGGCTACACCTTC,CASSLWQNTANYGYTF,TRBJ1-2,TRBV27,16,.,.
TGTGCCAGCCGTGACAGTCGTGGAAACACCATATATTTT,CASRDSRGNTIYF,TRBJ1-3,TRBV6-5,13,.,.
TGCGCCAGCAGCTTGGGTAGCATTAACACTGAAGCTTTCTTT,CASSLGSINTEAFF,TRBJ1-1,TRBV5-1,14,.,.
TGTGCCAGCAGTCATCCACCAAGCCGGTTTGAAGAAAAACTGTTTTTT,CASSHPPSRFEEKLFF,TRBJ1-4,TRBV25-1,16,.,.
TGTGCCAGCAGCGTAGGGGCCGCGAGGCACAATGAGCAGTTCTTC,CASSVGAARHNEQFF,TRBJ2-1,TRBV9,15,.,.
TGCGCCAGCAGTGAATCGCGCCGGACGGATTATGGCTACACCTTC,CASSESRRTDYGYTF,TRBJ1-2,TRBV10-2,15,.,.
TGTGCCAGCAGCCCCGGAGACATCCATAGCAATCAGCCCCAGCATTTT,CASSPGDIHSNQPQHF,TRBJ1-5,TRBV7-2,16,.,.
TGTGCCACCAGCAGCCTGCGGGGCACAGATACGCAGTATTTT,CATSSLRGTDTQYF,TRBJ2-3,TRBV15,14,.,.
TGTGCCATCACCCCGGGACTAGCGGGAGGAGATGAGCAGTTCTTC,CAITPGLAGGDEQFF,TRBJ2-1,TRBV10-3,15,.,TRBD2
TGTGCCAGCAGCCGGAGGGACGGGAACTATGGCTACACCTTC,CASSRRDGNYGYTF,TRBJ1-2,TRBV7-9,14,few,.
TGCGCCAGCAGCCAAAGTGGGGGTAGCAATCAGCCCCAGCATTTT,CASSQSGGSNQPQHF,TRBJ1-5,TRBV4-3,15,.,.
TGCAGCGTTGAAGGTCGCCAGGGAATTTATGGCTACACCTTC,CSVEGRQGIYGYTF,TRBJ1-2,TRBV29-1,14,once,.
TGTGCCAGCAGCACCACTAGCGGGGGAACGCAGTATTTT,CASSTTSGGTQYF,TRBJ2-3,TRBV9,13,once,TRBD2
TGCGCCAGCAGCTTTCCCGACTCTGGGGCCAACGTCCTGACTTTC,CASSFPDSGANVLTF,TRBJ2-6,TRBV5-1,15,.,.
TGCAGCGTTCGGGGGGGGATTGGGAACATTCAGTACTTC,CSVRGGIGNIQYF,TRBJ2-4,TRBV29-1,13,.,TRBD2
TGTGCCAGCAGTTTCAATGCAGATACGCAGTATTTT,CASSFNADTQYF,TRBJ2-3,TRBV27,12,once,.
TGTGCCAGCAGCCCGAGACGGGTGGAGACCCAGTACTTC,CASSPRRVETQYF,TRBJ2-5,TRBV11-2,13,.,.
TGTGCCATCAGGGCTAGCGGCACCGGGGAGCTGTTTTTT,CAIRASGTGELFF,TRBJ2-2,TRBV10-3,13,.,TRBD2
TGTGCCAGCAGCGCGTACGGGGGCGAGCAGTACTTC,CASSAYGGEQYF,TRBJ2-7,TRBV9,12,.,.
TGCGCCAGCGCGAGGGCCGGGAACACCGGGGAGCTGTTTTTT,CASARAGNTGELFF,TRBJ2-2,TRBV10-1,14,.,.
TGTGCCAGCGCCCCGGACAGGAACTATGGCTACACCTTC,CASAPDRNYGYTF,TRBJ1-2,TRBV7-3,13,.,TRBD1
TGTGCCAGCAGTTCTCTAACAGGGGAATACGAGCAGTACTTC,CASSSLTGEYEQYF,TRBJ2-7,TRBV6-5,14,.,TRBD1
TGTGCCAGCAGCTTGTACAGGGCTGGCTACACCTTC,CASSLYRAGYTF,TRBJ1-2,TRBV7-2,12,.,.
TGTGCCAGCAGCCCAGGGGGAAATCAGCCCCAGCATTTT,CASSPGGNQPQHF,TRBJ1-5,TRBV7-9,13,.,TRBD1
TGTGCCAGCAGGTCCCCACAGAGAGCTAACTATGGCTACACCTTC,CASRSPQRANYGYTF,TRBJ1-2,TRBV27,15,.,.
TGCGCCAGCAGCCAAGGGGACCGCAGGAGCACAGATACGCAGTATTTT,CASSQGDRRSTDTQYF,TRBJ2-3,TRBV4-1,16,.,.
TGTGCCAGCAGCCCCGGGACAGCGAATATCGCTACTCTTCGTGAAAAACTGTTTTTT,CASSPGTANIATLREKLFF,TRBJ1-4,TRBV7-2,19,.,TRBD1
TGCAGCGTTGAGAGGACAGGGCGTCGAGAGACCCAGTACTTC,CSVERTGRRETQYF,TRBJ2-5,TRBV29-1,14,.,TRBD1
TGCGCCAGCAGCCAAGAAGGGGGGGGGTCCTACAATGAGCAGTTCTTC,CASSQEGGGSYNEQFF,TRBJ2-1,TRBV4-3,16,few,.